This T cell receptor beta chain was captured by sequencing in a study of response to subunit inactivated influenza vaccine. General study findings and limits: New T cells are recruited in small numbers by each seasonal influenza vaccination, according to the authors' suggestion.

Germline loops: CDR1 SQVTM, CDR2 ANQGSEA. V lost 3 bases and J 5 bases, leaving 13 bases between the germline ends. The CDR3 length is 14 residues. This clonotype was observed a handful of times. Its antigen is unknown. TCRdb analysed the RT-PCR reads with MiXCR anew, one entry per CDR3 protein. The repertoire holds 700,000 to 900,000 distinct CDR3 sequences, 21% seen once, with 9.5% to 13% in the top ten. This TCR derives from a man aged 50-60 years who received an inactivated influenza vaccine. The V gene is TRBV29-1, the J gene TRBJ1-4, with D unresolved. The sample was PBMCs from blood, taken less than 6 days after vaccination. CDR3 amino acids: CSVDGGAGNEKLFF. The CDR3 DNA reads TGCAGCGTTGACGGTGGAGCGGGAAATGAAAAACTGTTTTTT.